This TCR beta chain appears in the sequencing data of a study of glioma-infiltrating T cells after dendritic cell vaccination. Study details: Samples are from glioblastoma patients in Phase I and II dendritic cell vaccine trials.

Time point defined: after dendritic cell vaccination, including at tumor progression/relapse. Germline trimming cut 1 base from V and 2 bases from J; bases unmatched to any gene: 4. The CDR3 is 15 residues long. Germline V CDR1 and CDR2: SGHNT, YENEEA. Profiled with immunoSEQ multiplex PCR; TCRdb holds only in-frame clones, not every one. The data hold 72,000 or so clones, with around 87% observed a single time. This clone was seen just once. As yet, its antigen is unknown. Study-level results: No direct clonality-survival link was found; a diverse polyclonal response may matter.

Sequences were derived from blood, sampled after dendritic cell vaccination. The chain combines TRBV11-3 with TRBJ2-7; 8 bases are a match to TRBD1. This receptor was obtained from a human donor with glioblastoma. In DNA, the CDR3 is TGTGCCAGCAGCTTAGGGCAGGGGGCAACCTACGAGCAGTACTTC. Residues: CASSLGQGATYEQYF.